Shown below are 8 T cell receptor beta chains from a single sample sequenced in a study of control samples from healthy donors and cancer patients. The protocol was immunoSEQ multiplex PCR, while the TCRdb copy is restricted to in-frame clones and leaves out a portion. Of approximately 100,000 clones detected, approximately 89% appear once; the ten largest clones hold around 20%. The sequenced sample was blood. These receptors all stem from a man aged 25-45 years in good health.

V gene TRBV5-4 combines with J gene TRBJ1-6, with 7 bases that match TRBD1. The junction had 3 bases not matched to a gene; V was cut back by 4 bases and J by 8 bases. Germline lookup yields CDR1 SGHNT and CDR2 YYREEE (reference sequence). The CDR3 length is 13 residues. Here the CDR3 DNA reads TGTGCCAGCAGCAAAACAGGGGATTCACCCCTCCACTTT. Translated, it gives CASSKTGDSPLHF.

This chain connects TRBV30 to TRBJ2-7, with D perhaps TRBD1 (5 bases). Germline-derived CDR1 and CDR2 are GTSNPN and SVGIG (reference sequence). V was trimmed by 1 base and J by 1 base, leaving 8 bases between them. This CDR3 has 13 amino acids. In nucleotides, the CDR3 is TGTGCCTGGAGTGGACAGATTTCCTACGAGCAGTACTTC. Amino acid sequence: CAWSGQISYEQYF.

The chain recombines TRBV2 with TRBJ2-3; TRBD1 is a possible D gene (5 bases). Germline lookup yields CDR1 SNHLY and CDR2 FYNNEI. Trimming took 2 bases from V and 7 from J, leaving 16 bases between them. CDR3 length: 15 residues. CDR3 in DNA: TGTGCCAGCAGTGAATGGGCAGGGTCCGCTAATACGCAGTATTTT. It is translated as CASSEWAGSANTQYF.

The chain is built from TRBV6-1 and TRBJ2-1; D might be TRBD2 (6 bases). The V gene lost 1 base and the J gene lost 6 bases, with 13 bases spanning the gap. Germline assignment: CDR1 MNHNS and CDR2 SASEGT. This CDR3 spans 15 amino acids. CDR3 sequence (DNA): TGTGCCAGCAGTGAAGGCGCGGGGCTTAGCAATGAGCAGTTCTTC. Translation gives CASSEGAGLSNEQFF.

V usage is TRBV12-2 and J usage is TRBJ2-1; the table's TRBD1 call for D was not verified on the DNA. TRBV12-2 constitutes a pseudogene. The CDR3 loop spans 19 amino acids. DNA for the CDR3: TGTGCAAGTCGCTTACCGACAGGGGGCTTCGAAGAATCCTACAATGAGCAGTTCTTC. This encodes CASRLPTGGFEESYNEQFF.

The chain employs TRBV5-6 and TRBJ2-7, with a weak D call TRBD2 (7 bases). Trimming left V 4 bases short and J 0 bases short, with 17 bases between. This CDR3 is built from 16 residues. The V gene's germline CDR1 is SGHDT and CDR2 YYEEEE. DNA for the CDR3: TGTGCCAGCAGCCCTTGGGGGGGGCCCAGCTCCTACGAGCAGTACGTC. Residues: CASSPWGGPSSYEQYV.

The V and J genes are TRBV21-1 and TRBJ2-7; the table gives TRBD1 as D, unverified against the DNA. TRBV21-1 has pseudogene status. The CDR3 consists of 14 residues. Here the CDR3 reads CASNQGGGSYEQYF. DNA of the CDR3: TGTGCCAGCAACCAGGGGGGAGGTTCCTACGAGCAGTACTTC.

V is TRBV10-3 and J is TRBJ1-5, with D unresolved. The V end was cut by 3 bases, the J end by 2 bases, with 11 bases between. Germline values: CDR1 ENHRY, CDR2 SYGVKD. This CDR3 has 15 amino acids. The CDR3 DNA sequence: TGTGCCATCAGTGATGGAGGGAAGGGCAATCAGCCCCAGCATTTT. Its protein is CAISDGGKGNQPQHF.